This T cell receptor (beta chain) appears in the sequencing data of a study of monozygotic twins with inflammatory bowel disease. Study-level points and caveats: Relative clonotype sharing with others was diminished in IBD patients versus healthy twins, particularly with disease activity. Lower TCRbeta diversity (inverse Simpson) was seen in IBD patients than in healthy co-twins. Patients received differing immunosuppressive treatments, which may have added variability to their repertoires.

From germline, CDR1 is DFQATT and CDR2 SNEGSKA (reference sequence). CDR3 length equals 15 residues. As for this clonotype: Its antigen is unknown.

Researchers used template switching to add UMIs featuring a 6-nucleotide sample barcode. TCRdb reprocessed the 5' RACE reads, keeping one entry per CDR3 protein, no DNA. Here the sample table reports tens of thousands of distinct CDR3 sequences. Input material: blood. The TCR sequence derives from a human donor with ulcerative colitis or Crohn's disease, or a healthy co-twin of an affected twin (not recorded which). The chain is built from TRBV20-1 and TRBJ2-4; TCRdb outputs TRBD2, but without DNA this stays unchecked. The CDR3 loop reads CSARPREVAKNIQYF.